The 20 T cell receptor beta chains listed next were all sequenced from one sample in a study of blood T cell repertoires in COVID-19. Profiling relied on immunoSEQ multiplex PCR, and the TCRdb table lists in-frame clones only, not all of them. Of around 240,000 clones detected, about 85% appear once; the ten largest clones hold around 0.89%. What was sequenced was peripheral blood. Every receptor here comes from a middle-aged man with acute or convalescent COVID-19.

The V and J genes are TRBV28 and TRBJ1-1; weak D call: TRBD1 (6 bases). Germline V gives CDR1 MDHEN, CDR2 SYDVKM. The CDR3 is 13 amino acids. The V end was cut by 8 bases, the J end by 2 bases, with 12 bases between. The CDR3 protein is CASGGQLNTEAFF. The CDR3 DNA sequence: TGTGCCAGCGGCGGACAGCTCAACACTGAAGCTTTCTTT.

The V call is TRBV5-1, the J call TRBJ1-2; D possibly corresponds to TRBD1 (6 bases). The CDR3 spans 14 residues. Trimming pared 4 bases from V and 3 bases from J, leaving 13 bases between. Germline assignment: CDR1 SGHRS and CDR2 YFSETQ. CDR3 nucleotides: TGCGCCAGCAGCCCCCGGACAGCCCACTATGGCTACACCTTC. Its protein product is CASSPRTAHYGYTF.

This clone was seen a handful of times. The chain uses TRBV4-1 and TRBJ1-1, with D possibly matching TRBD1 (5 bases). Germline CDR1 and CDR2: MGHRA and YSYEKL. This CDR3 has 16 residues. The V gene lost 4 bases and the J gene lost 1 base, with 16 bases spanning the gap. The CDR3 here is CASSPTLKTENTEAFF. The CDR3 DNA sequence: TGCGCCAGCAGCCCCACCCTAAAGACAGAGAACACTGAAGCTTTCTTT.

The genes are TRBV28 and TRBJ1-1, with D unclear. V was cut by 6 bases and J by 4 bases, with 15 bases left in between. The CDR3 spans 14 residues. Germline V lookup: CDR1 MDHEN, CDR2 SYDVKM. This chain's CDR3 is CASSKGGSGTEAFF. CDR3 sequence (DNA): TGTGCCAGCAGCAAGGGAGGCTCTGGCACTGAAGCTTTCTTT.

The chain links TRBV24-1 to TRBJ1-2; D unresolved. The CDR3 totals 14 residues. Germline loops: CDR1 KGHDR, CDR2 SFDVKD. Trimming shortened V by 2 bases and J by 0 bases, and 6 bases separated the two germline ends. The CDR3 nucleotides are TGTGCCACCAGTGATTCTTACACTAACTATGGCTACACCTTC. Translation gives CATSDSYTNYGYTF.

DNA for the CDR3: TGTGCCAGCAGTTACGAAGGGGATGGTGGCTACACCTTC. It translates to CASSYEGDGGYTF. The chain has TRBV6-5 and TRBJ1-2; weak D call: TRBD1 (5 bases). The CDR3 loop spans 13 amino acids. In germline, CDR1 is MNHEY, CDR2 SVGAGI. Trimming stripped 2 bases from V and 7 bases from J, with 11 bases between.

With respect to this clone: Mismatch with germline at one junction end may stem from a read error. V gene TRBV7-7 combines with J gene TRBJ2-3; D call uncertain. Germline V gene sequence: CDR1 SSHAT, CDR2 FNYEAQ (reference sequence). The CDR3 runs to 15 residues. CDR3 region: CASSPGMSATDTQYF. Written as DNA, the CDR3 is TGTGCTAGCAGCCCTGGTATGTCAGCGACAGATACGCAGTATTTT.

The chain carries TRBV5-6 and TRBJ2-1, with 11 bases lining up with TRBD2. The CDR3 runs to 16 residues. Trimming cost V 3 bases and J 4 bases; bases outside gene matches: 6. Germline lookup yields CDR1 SGHDT and CDR2 YYEEEE. CDR3 amino acids: CASSYLAGGAYNEQFF. For the CDR3, the DNA is TGTGCCAGCAGCTATCTAGCGGGGGGAGCTTACAATGAGCAGTTCTTC.

V and J are TRBV9 and TRBJ1-6; 7 bases align to TRBD1. Unmatched junction bases numbered 12, after V lost 4 bases and J lost 8 bases. The CDR3 loop spans 16 amino acids. Germline V gene sequence: CDR1 SGDLS, CDR2 YYNGEE. The CDR3 protein is CASSPQTGRIDSPLHF. For the CDR3, the DNA is TGTGCCAGCAGCCCCCAGACAGGGAGAATAGATTCACCCCTCCACTTT.

The J gene is TRBJ1-2, the V gene TRBV29-1; 7 nucleotides match TRBD1. Germline V gene sequence: CDR1 SQVTM, CDR2 ANQGSEA. V lost 5 bases to trimming and J lost 6 bases; unmatched junction nucleotides: 12. The CDR3 length is 14 residues. Here the CDR3 reads CSVLPTGPADGYTF. Written as DNA, the CDR3 is TGCAGCGTTTTACCGACAGGGCCCGCCGATGGCTACACCTTC.

The genes are TRBV4-2 and TRBJ1-6; D is uncertain. This CDR3 is built from 15 residues. CDR1 and CDR2 from the germline V gene are LGHNA and YNFKEQ. Trimming cost V 1 base and J 3 bases, with 7 bases left between them. CDR3 sequence: CASSQGGGYNSPLHF. The DNA for the CDR3 is TGTGCCAGCAGCCAAGGCGGCGGCTATAATTCACCCCTCCACTTT.

The rearrangement joins TRBV5-6 to TRBJ1-2, with TRBD1 as a possible D gene (6 bases). The V end was cut by 0 bases, the J end by 5 bases, with 14 bases between. Germline values: CDR1 SGHDT, CDR2 YYEEEE. There are 15 residues in the CDR3. This chain's CDR3 is CASSLEALGGYGYTF. CDR3 bases: TGTGCCAGCAGCTTGGAAGCGTTAGGGGGTTATGGCTACACCTTC.

The rearrangement joins TRBV6-6 to TRBJ1-1; D is unclear. The V gene lost 3 bases and the J gene lost 1 base, with 12 bases spanning the gap. CDR1 and CDR2 (germline): MNHNY, SVGAGI (reference sequence). This CDR3 is built from 15 residues. The CDR3 protein is CASSYRQVGNTEAFF. DNA of the CDR3: TGTGCCAGCAGTTATCGGCAGGTGGGGAACACTGAAGCTTTCTTT.

V usage is TRBV11-1 and J usage is TRBJ2-5; 7 bases match TRBD1. This CDR3 is 15 amino acids long. V lost 3 bases and J lost 7; bases outside the gene matches: 11. Germline CDR1 is SGHAT and CDR2 is FQDESV (reference sequence). The CDR3 loop is CASSLSGQPTWTQYF. In DNA, the CDR3 is TGTGCCAGCAGCTTGTCGGGACAGCCTACGTGGACCCAGTACTTC.

This chain uses TRBV5-1 with TRBJ1-1; the D gene is possibly TRBD1 (6 bases). In germline, CDR1 is SGHRS, CDR2 YFSETQ. V gave up 0 bases and J gave up 3 bases, with 9 bases separating them. The CDR3 covers 14 residues. The CDR3 here is CASSLAGDHTEAFF. As DNA, the CDR3 is TGCGCCAGCAGCTTGGCAGGGGACCACACTGAAGCTTTCTTT.

The chain carries TRBV11-1 and TRBJ2-2; 7 nucleotides match TRBD2. V trimming: 5 bases; J trimming: 4 bases; junction bases outside the gene matches: 7. The CDR3 consists of 15 residues. In germline, CDR1 is SGHAT, CDR2 FQDESV (reference sequence). In DNA form, the CDR3 reads TGTGCCAGCAGCCGGTGGGGGGGAATCACCGGGGAGCTGTTTTTT. It specifies CASSRWGGITGELFF.

As to this clone: Other nucleotide sequences in the sample specify the same CDR3. The J gene is TRBJ2-7, the V gene TRBV9, with D unclear. V was trimmed by 0 bases and J by 3 bases, leaving 7 bases between them. From germline, CDR1 is SGDLS and CDR2 YYNGEE. The CDR3 loop spans 13 amino acids. CDR3 nucleotide sequence: TGTGCCAGCAGCGTAGGCCTCAGCTACGAGCAGTACTTC. Residues: CASSVGLSYEQYF.

The V and J genes are TRBV2 and TRBJ1-1, with 8 positions matching TRBD1. CDR1 SNHLY and CDR2 FYNNEI come from the germline V gene. The CDR3 has 15 residues. With 5 bases clipped from V and 5 bases from J, the junction kept 10 bases outside the gene matches. CDR3 loop: CASSRRQGMGTEAFF. The CDR3 DNA sequence: TGTGCCAGCAGTCGTCGACAGGGGATGGGAACTGAAGCTTTCTTT. The variable domain in full, completed from reference TRBV2 and TRBJ1-1, reads EPEVTQTPSHQVTQMGQEVILRCVPISNHLYFYWYRQILGQKVEFLVSFYNNEISEKSEIFDDQFSVERPDGSNFTLKIRSTKLEDSAMYFCASSRRQGMGTEAFFGQGTRLTVV.

The chain couples TRBV28 to TRBJ1-5; D gene unclear. V lost 0 bases and J lost 4, with 7 bases in between. Germline assignment: CDR1 MDHEN and CDR2 SYDVKM. CDR3 size: 14 residues. The CDR3 DNA reads TGTGCCAGCAGTTTATGGTCGGGGAATCAGCCCCAGCATTTT. Its translation is CASSLWSGNQPQHF.

V gene TRBV5-6 combines with J gene TRBJ1-1; TRBD1 agrees at 7 bases. V dropped 3 bases and J dropped 10; count of bases not matched to a gene: 9. Germline assignment: CDR1 SGHDT and CDR2 YYEEEE. The CDR3 extends over 13 amino acids. CDR3 DNA: TGTGCCAGCAGCTACCAGGACAGGCTGGGAGCTTTCTTT. It codes for CASSYQDRLGAFF. The full variable domain, its missing parts supplied by reference TRBV5-6 and TRBJ1-1, is DAGVTQSPTHLIKTRGQQVTLRCSPKSGHDTVSWYQQALGQGPQFIFQYYEEEERQRGNFPDRFSGHQFPNYSSELNVNALLLGDSALYLCASSYQDRLGAFFGQGTRLTVV.